These 25 T cell receptor beta chains came from one sample sequenced in a study of T-cell memory formation after mild COVID-19. TCRdb called the 5' RACE reads again in MiXCR, with one record for every CDR3 protein. This table has roughly 130,000 distinct CDR3 sequences, 5% to 6.5% appearing once. Sequences were obtained from PBMCs or a T cell subset sorted from them (not recorded which). These receptors were obtained from an adult woman who had mild COVID-19 (a few samples of this study predate the infection). Cell type and time point are not known.

This clonotype turned up a few times. V gene TRBV7-7 combines with J gene TRBJ2-2; maybe TRBD1 (6 bases). The V gene lost 4 bases and the J gene lost 7 bases, with 10 bases spanning the gap. Per germline, CDR1 SSHAT and CDR2 FNYEAQ (reference sequence). This CDR3 has 13 residues. The CDR3 reads CASSSTGNGELFF. The CDR3 coding sequence is TGTGCCAGCAGCTCTACAGGGAACGGGGAGCTGTTTTTT.

This clonotype was picked up a small number of times. J is TRBJ2-4 and V is TRBV4-1, with D possibly being TRBD2 (7 bases). Germline CDR1 MGHRA, CDR2 YSYEKL. The CDR3 spans 17 residues. V lost 2 bases, J lost 4 bases, and 18 bases lay in between. CDR3 DNA sequence: TGCGCCAGCAGCCAAACCCCCCCCGGGGGGCCTAAAAACATTCAGTACTTC. This translates into CASSQTPPGGPKNIQYF.

This clonotype was detected many times. The rearrangement uses TRBV5-1 and TRBJ2-3, with no clear D. The CDR3 runs to 13 residues. With 2 bases removed from V and 3 bases from J, the gap between germline ends came to 7 bases. Germline V gene data show CDR1 as SGHRS and CDR2 as YFSETQ. CDR3 bases: TGCGCCAGCAGCTTCCAGGAGACAGATACGCAGTATTTT. It is translated as CASSFQETDTQYF.

In its sample, this clonotype was seen a few times. DNA of the CDR3: TGTGCCAGCAGCGAGGGACTAGCGGGAGCCTACGAGCAGTACTTC. Its protein product is CASSEGLAGAYEQYF. The chain uses TRBV5-5 and TRBJ2-7; TRBD2 agrees at 14 bases. The germline V gene encodes CDR1 SGHKS and CDR2 YYEKEE (reference sequence). V was pared by 4 bases and J by 2 bases, with 2 bases of the junction left unmatched. The CDR3 length is 15 residues.

The V and J genes are TRBV20-1 and TRBJ1-2; a possible D gene is TRBD1 (5 bases). CDR3 size: 13 residues. Trimming pared 6 bases from V and 3 bases from J, leaving 14 bases between. The germline gives CDR1 DFQATT, CDR2 SNEGSKA (reference sequence). CDR3 in amino acids: CSAPERGDYGYTF. The CDR3 nucleotides are TGCAGTGCGCCCGAACGGGGGGACTATGGCTACACCTTC.

This clonotype was counted many times. The chain uses TRBV6-2 or TRBV6-3 and TRBJ2-7; no clear D gene. The CDR3 contains 15 residues. Germline CDR1 and CDR2: MNHEY and SVGEGT. V lost 7 bases, J lost 5 bases, and 21 bases lay in between. CDR3 in amino acids: CASNQPGQRFNEQYF. The CDR3 DNA reads as TGTGCCAGCAATCAGCCGGGCCAACGCTTCAACGAGCAGTACTTC.

This clonotype occurred many times. The chain recombines TRBV20-1 with TRBJ2-3; tentative D call: TRBD2 (5 bases). Germline V gives CDR1 DFQATT, CDR2 SNEGSKA (reference sequence). This CDR3 has 15 amino acids. The V end was cut by 3 bases, the J end by 1 base, with 14 bases between. The DNA of the CDR3 is TGCAGTGCTAGGTCGGGGAGCGGTCGCACAGATACGCAGTATTTT. Its protein product is CSARSGSGRTDTQYF.

This clonotype showed up many times. The rearrangement links TRBV6-2 or TRBV6-3 to TRBJ2-7, with TRBD1 as a possible D gene (6 bases). CDR1 and CDR2 from the germline V gene are MNHEY and SVGEGT. The CDR3 contains 13 residues. Trimming removed 8 bases at V and 5 bases at J, with 16 bases between. In DNA form, the CDR3 reads TGTGCCAGCCTAGACACAGGGTCAGACGAGCAGTACTTC. It specifies CASLDTGSDEQYF.

This clonotype has a handful of counts. The rearrangement links TRBV7-4 to TRBJ1-6; D uncertain. CDR3 length: 8 amino acids. CDR1 is SGHVT and CDR2 is SQSDAQ in the germline V gene. V lost 5 bases and J lost 19, with 6 bases in between. The CDR3 spells CASSPVHF. Here the CDR3 DNA reads TGTGCCAGCAGCCCGGTTCACTTT.

The sample holds many counts of this clonotype. The chain joins TRBV20-1 to TRBJ1-2; D uncertain. V lost 3 bases to trimming and J lost 6 bases, with 11 bases between them. This CDR3 region has 12 residues. The germline CDR1 and CDR2 sequences are DFQATT and SNEGSKA (reference sequence). The CDR3 coding sequence is TGCAGTGCTAGCGAGTTGGAGAATGGCTACACCTTC. It translates to CSASELENGYTF.

The CDR3 is CASSSGTGGVYGYTF. The CDR3 coding sequence is TGTGCCAGCAGTTCCGGGACAGGGGGTGTCTATGGCTACACCTTC. The rearrangement uses TRBV12-3 or TRBV12-4 and TRBJ1-2; 11 bases are a match to TRBD1. The CDR3 length is 15 residues. J was trimmed by 4 bases and V by 4 bases; bases with no gene match: 5.

As concerns this clonotype: The junction does not match germline at one end; this may be a read error. The rearrangement joins TRBV11-2 to TRBJ1-5; D call uncertain. This CDR3 contains 15 residues. In germline, CDR1 is SGHAT, CDR2 FQNNGV. The CDR3 DNA reads TGTGCCAGCAGCTTAGATTTGGGAGTTAATCAGCCCCAGAATTTT. It yields the protein CASSLDLGVNQPQNF.

This clonotype was counted at least ten times. The chain links TRBV6-5 to TRBJ2-7; D tentatively reads TRBD1 or TRBD2 (7 bases each). The CDR3 consists of 15 residues. Deletions cut 6 bases from V and 3 bases from J, with 18 bases between. The germline V gene encodes CDR1 MNHEY and CDR2 SVGAGI. CDR3 nucleotide sequence: TGTGCCAGCAGCCCCGGGGGGCAGGGGGTCTACGAGCAGTACTTC. As protein: CASSPGGQGVYEQYF.

The chain uses TRBV2 and TRBJ2-1, with unresolved D. The CDR3 covers 15 residues. Deletions cut 4 bases from V and 8 bases from J, with 18 bases between. Germline CDR1 SNHLY, CDR2 FYNNEI. CDR3 in amino acids: CASSVVGRYDYEQFF. The CDR3 DNA is TGTGCCAGCAGTGTGGTGGGCCGCTATGATTATGAGCAGTTCTTC.

This clonotype appeared a few times. The chain links TRBV3-1 to TRBJ1-5; no definite D call. Germline V lookup: CDR1 LGHDT, CDR2 YNNKEL (reference sequence). The CDR3 length is 13 residues. The V gene lost 1 base and the J gene lost 7 bases, with 8 bases spanning the gap. The CDR3, as DNA: TGTGCCAGCAGCCAAGGGGGATGGCAGCCCCAGCATTTT. Translating gives CASSQGGWQPQHF. Complete variable domain (other parts from reference TRBV3-1 and TRBJ1-5): DTAVSQTPKYLVTQMGNDKSIKCEQNLGHDTMYWYKQDSKKFLKIMFSYNNKELIINETVPNRFSPKSPDKAHLNLHINSLELGDSAVYFCASSQGGWQPQHFGDGTRLSIL.

This clonotype was seen repeatedly, ten times or more. The rearrangement joins TRBV30 to TRBJ1-1; no reliable D call. Trimming shortened V by 3 bases and J by 1 base, and 3 bases separated the two germline ends. This CDR3 has 11 residues. Germline V gives CDR1 GTSNPN, CDR2 SVGIG (reference sequence). The CDR3 DNA is TGTGCCTGGAGGTGGAACACTGAAGCTTTCTTT. This codes for CAWRWNTEAFF.

This clonotype was seen many times. V is TRBV7-2 and J is TRBJ2-1, with unresolved D. The V and J ends lost 5 bases and 5 bases respectively, with 10 bases between them. This CDR3 contains 13 residues. From germline, CDR1 is SGHTA and CDR2 FQGNSA. CDR3 sequence: CASSLSTDNEQFF. In nucleotides, the CDR3 is TGTGCCAGCAGCCTTTCGACTGACAATGAGCAGTTCTTC.

In its sample, this clonotype was seen a few times. The rearrangement links TRBV11-3 to TRBJ2-3, with 9 bases aligning to TRBD2. Losses at the gene ends were 3 bases for V and 4 bases for J; bases not matched to a gene: 2. CDR1 and CDR2 (germline): SGHNT, YENEEA. The CDR3 spans 14 residues. CDR3 in amino acids: CASSLGLAPDTQYF. The CDR3, as DNA: TGTGCCAGCAGCTTGGGACTAGCCCCAGATACGCAGTATTTT.

This clonotype was seen ten or more times. The V call is TRBV20-1, the J call TRBJ2-1, with TRBD1 identical over 8 bases. The CDR3 is 14 amino acids. Trimming at V came to 3 bases and at J to 8 bases, leaving 9 bases not matched to a gene. Per germline, CDR1 DFQATT and CDR2 SNEGSKA (reference sequence). The CDR3, as DNA: TGCAGTGCTAGGGACAGGGTGGGTATAGATGAGCAGTTCTTC. Translating it yields CSARDRVGIDEQFF.

Many counts were recorded for this clonotype. The J gene is TRBJ2-1, the V gene TRBV7-9; 12 bases fit TRBD2. Germline values: CDR1 SEHNR, CDR2 FQNEAQ (reference sequence). The CDR3 contains 15 residues. Trimming took 4 bases from V and 6 from J; bases not matched to a gene: 4. The CDR3 region has the DNA TGTGCCAGCAGCTGGACTAGCGGGGTATTCAATGAGCAGTTCTTC. It codes for CASSWTSGVFNEQFF.

This clonotype was detected a few times. V is TRBV4-2 and J is TRBJ2-7; TRBD2 aligns across 8 bases. V lost 5 bases to trimming and J lost 0 bases; unmatched junction nucleotides: 6. This CDR3 region has 15 residues. CDR1 LGHNA and CDR2 YNFKEQ come from the germline V gene. CDR3 amino acids: CASSEAGEASYEQYF. In DNA, the CDR3 is TGTGCCAGCAGCGAAGCGGGGGAAGCCTCCTACGAGCAGTACTTC.

The chain joins TRBV7-2 to TRBJ1-4; D remains ambiguous. Germline lookup yields CDR1 SGHTA and CDR2 FQGNSA. V was pared by 2 bases and J by 4 bases, with 11 bases between. The CDR3 has 15 residues. The CDR3: CASSLSNRINEKLFF. CDR3 coding DNA: TGTGCCAGCAGCTTAAGTAACCGGATTAATGAAAAACTGTTTTTT. The full variable domain, completed using reference TRBV7-2 and TRBJ1-4, is GAGVSQSPSNKVTEKGKDVELRCDPISGHTALYWYRQSLGQGLEFLIYFQGNSAPDKSGLPSDRFSAERTGGSVSTLTIQRTQQEDSAVYLCASSLSNRINEKLFFGSGTQLSVL.

This clonotype was observed a handful of times. V usage is TRBV27 and J usage is TRBJ2-5; D unclear. The CDR3 loop spans 14 amino acids. CDR1 and CDR2 (germline): MNHEY, SMNVEV (reference sequence). Between the trimmed V and J ends, which lost 4 bases and 0 bases, there was a span of 9 bases. CDR3 loop: CASSSIQYQETQYF. The CDR3 DNA is TGTGCCAGCAGTTCCATCCAGTACCAAGAGACCCAGTACTTC.

This clonotype was seen more than once but under ten times. The rearrangement joins TRBV6-2 or TRBV6-3 to TRBJ2-7; D is tentatively TRBD1 or TRBD2 (5 bases each). The CDR3 sequence is 15 residues long. The germline V gene has CDR1 MNHEY and CDR2 SVGEGT. Trimming removed 6 bases at V and 4 bases at J, with 19 bases between. CDR3 residues: CASSQSRDRVYEQYF. DNA of the CDR3: TGTGCCAGCAGCCAGTCGAGGGACCGGGTTTACGAGCAGTACTTC.

In this sample, this clonotype turned up a few times. The chain recombines TRBV7-6 with TRBJ2-3; D is unresolved. The CDR3 length is 12 residues. From germline, CDR1 is SGHVS and CDR2 FNYEAQ. V lost 2 bases and J 4 bases, leaving 4 bases between the germline ends. The CDR3: CASSLWADTQYF. CDR3 nucleotide sequence: TGTGCCAGCAGCTTATGGGCAGATACGCAGTATTTT.